This entry is about one TCR beta chain. Its antigen is still unknown. It has no much larger one-base neighbor in the sample; base qualities were not kept. Reading from cysteine to phenylalanine, the CDR3 counts 13 amino acids. The CDR3 DNA has 39 bases and is translated from base 1. CDR1 is given as SEHNR and CDR2 as FQNEAQ, both from the germline V gene (reference sequence). V lost 8 bases and J lost 7 bases, and the count of bases not matched to a germline gene is 9. TCRbeta CDR3 regions were amplified from genomic DNA by means of the immunoSEQ Assay, a bias-controlled multiplex PCR. For the original study's pipeline: The number of nucleated cells in each sample was estimated by amplification of reference gene primers within the assay. To quantify the absolute abundance of each unique TCRbeta CDR3 rearrangement, sequence reads were collapsed and filtered. Productive Simpson clonality was computed per sample as the square root of Simpson's diversity index over productive rearrangements. TCRdb retrieved this table from immuneACCESS and kept in-frame rearrangements only. Not all clones are present; in checked studies, unresolved V genes account for under half, and no reason is known for the remainder. Clone size and the V and J calls come from that table; the DNA yielded D and trimming. This sample has about 200,000 clones in its table, and roughly 80% of those were observed once. The ten largest account for 6% of the sample.

This entry is derived from a study of blood T cell repertoires in COVID-19 (dated by TCRdb to 2020 to 2022). At the level of the whole study: Collaborator samples came from the United States, Italy and Spain and covered acute and convalescent phases of COVID-19. The material from the prospective study consisted of cDNA or gDNA derived from T cells, B-cell-depleted T cells, or PBMCs. Deeply sampled blood TCRbeta repertoires from subjects exposed to, actively infected with, or recovered from COVID-19 were included in the dataset. The repertoires were released in a freely available public database meant as a resource for research on the immune response to SARS-CoV-2. Samples were obtained from the ongoing ImmuneRACE study (first 160 participants) and from some 1,300 subjects provided by 6 global collaborators. Sample metadata almost always included a de-identified subject ID, COVID-19 status, age in years and sex. HLA class I and class II types, where available, came from metadata supplied by the sample provider rather than from assay-based typing.

Results the study describes overall, beyond this receptor: The quantity of clinical and demographic metadata differed by source and by participant and was supplied without curation.

At one collaborating source in Seattle, patients were enrolled during active infection and were followed longitudinally through the course of disease. Collaborating institutions collected whole blood in K2EDTA tubes following their own protocols. Collaborator samples were shipped for TCRbeta analysis as frozen whole blood, isolated PBMCs, or DNA extracted from either sample type. The sequence joins TRBV7-9 to TRBJ2-7; TRBD1 matches 9 bases in the middle. This receptor was identified in a middle-aged woman with COVID-19, enrolled during active disease. Sequencing used peripheral blood. The CDR3 here reads CASLGQGNMEQYF. The bases read TGTGCCAGCCTGGGACAGGGAAACATGGAGCAGTACTTC.